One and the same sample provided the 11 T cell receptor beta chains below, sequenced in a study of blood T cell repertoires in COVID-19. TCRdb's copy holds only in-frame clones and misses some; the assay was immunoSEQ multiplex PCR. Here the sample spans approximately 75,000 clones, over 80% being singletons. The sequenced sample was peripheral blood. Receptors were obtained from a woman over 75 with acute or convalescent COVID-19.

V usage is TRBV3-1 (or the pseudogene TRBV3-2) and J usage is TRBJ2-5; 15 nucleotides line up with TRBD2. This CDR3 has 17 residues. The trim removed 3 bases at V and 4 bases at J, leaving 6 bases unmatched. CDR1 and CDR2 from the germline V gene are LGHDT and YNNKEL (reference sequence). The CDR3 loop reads CASSQGLAGGILETQYF. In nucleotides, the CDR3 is TGTGCCAGCAGCCAGGGACTAGCGGGAGGCATATTAGAGACCCAGTACTTC.

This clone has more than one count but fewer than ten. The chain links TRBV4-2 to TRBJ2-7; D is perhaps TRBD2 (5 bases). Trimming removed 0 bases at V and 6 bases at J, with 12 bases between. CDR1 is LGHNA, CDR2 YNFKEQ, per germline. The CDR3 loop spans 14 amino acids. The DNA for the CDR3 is TGTGCCAGCAGCCAAGATGAGATTAGCGCCGAGCAGTACTTC. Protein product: CASSQDEISAEQYF.

CDR3 DNA: TGTGCCAGCAGCTTAACCCATGGACAGGGAGTCGGAGCTTTCTTT. Translated, it gives CASSLTHGQGVGAFF. The V call is TRBV7-8, the J call TRBJ1-1; TRBD1 aligns across 8 bases. V shed 2 bases, J shed 10 bases, and the junction held 12 bases outside the gene matches. This CDR3 contains 15 residues. CDR1 and CDR2 (germline): SGHVS, FQNEAQ.

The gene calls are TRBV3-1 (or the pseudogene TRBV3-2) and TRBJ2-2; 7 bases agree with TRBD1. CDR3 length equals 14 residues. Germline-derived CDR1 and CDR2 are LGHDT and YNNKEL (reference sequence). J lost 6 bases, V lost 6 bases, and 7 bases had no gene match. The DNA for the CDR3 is TGTGCCAGCAGTTCGGGACAGTGGGCCGGGGAGCTGTTTTTT. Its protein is CASSSGQWAGELFF.

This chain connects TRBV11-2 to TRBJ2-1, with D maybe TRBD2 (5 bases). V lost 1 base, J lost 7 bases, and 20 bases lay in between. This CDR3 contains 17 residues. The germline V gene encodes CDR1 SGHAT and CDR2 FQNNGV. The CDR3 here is CASSLAPEGRNLNEQFF. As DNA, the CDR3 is TGTGCCAGCAGCTTAGCCCCCGAGGGCAGAAACCTGAATGAGCAGTTCTTC.

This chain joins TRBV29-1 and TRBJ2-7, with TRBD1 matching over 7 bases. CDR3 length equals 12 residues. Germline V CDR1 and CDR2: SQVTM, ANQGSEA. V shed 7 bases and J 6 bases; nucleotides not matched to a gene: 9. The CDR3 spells CSASTGSSEQYF. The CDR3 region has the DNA TGCAGCGCCTCGACAGGGTCTAGCGAGCAGTACTTC.

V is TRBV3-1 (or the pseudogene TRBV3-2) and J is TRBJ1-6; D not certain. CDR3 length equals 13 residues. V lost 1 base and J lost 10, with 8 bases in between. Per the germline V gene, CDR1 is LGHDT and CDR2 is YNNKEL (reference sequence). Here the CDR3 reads CASSQVESSPLHF. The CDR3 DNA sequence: TGTGCCAGCAGCCAAGTAGAATCCTCACCCCTCCACTTT.

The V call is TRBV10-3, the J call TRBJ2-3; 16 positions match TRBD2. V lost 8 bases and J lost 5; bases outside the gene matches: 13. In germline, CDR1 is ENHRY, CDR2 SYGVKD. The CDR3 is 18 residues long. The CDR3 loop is CAILLPAGLAGGRDTQYF. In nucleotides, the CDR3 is TGTGCCATCCTATTGCCCGCGGGACTAGCGGGAGGGAGAGATACGCAGTATTTT.

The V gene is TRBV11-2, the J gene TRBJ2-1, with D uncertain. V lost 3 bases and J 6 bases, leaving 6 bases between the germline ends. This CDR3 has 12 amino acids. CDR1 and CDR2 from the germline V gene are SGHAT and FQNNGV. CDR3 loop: CASSLSGNEQFF. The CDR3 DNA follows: TGTGCCAGCAGCTTGTCGGGCAATGAGCAGTTCTTC. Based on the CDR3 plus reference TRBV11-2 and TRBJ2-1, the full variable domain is EAGVAQSPRYKIIEKRQSVAFWCNPISGHATLYWYQQILGQGPKLLIQFQNNGVVDDSQLPKDRFSAERLKGVDSTLKIQPAKLEDSAVYLCASSLSGNEQFFGPGTRLTVL.

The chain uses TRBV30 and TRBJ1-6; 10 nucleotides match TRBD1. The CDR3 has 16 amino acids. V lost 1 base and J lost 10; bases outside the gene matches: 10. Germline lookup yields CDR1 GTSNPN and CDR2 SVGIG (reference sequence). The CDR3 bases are TGTGCCTGGAGTGGCGGGACAGGGGCTCGGCGGTCACCCCTCCACTTT. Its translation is CAWSGGTGARRSPLHF.

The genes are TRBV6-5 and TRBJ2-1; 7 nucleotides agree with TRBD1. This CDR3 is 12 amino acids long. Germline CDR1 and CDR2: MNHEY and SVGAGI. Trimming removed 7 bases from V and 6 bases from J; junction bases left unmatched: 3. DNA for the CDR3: TGTGCCAGCACCAACAGGGGCAATGAGCAGTTCTTC. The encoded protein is CASTNRGNEQFF.